The entry that follows covers one T cell receptor beta chain sequence. The CDR3 has 15 amino acids. With 1 base removed from V and 10 bases from J, the gap between germline ends came to 14 bases. CDR1 is SGHVS, CDR2 FQNEAQ, per germline. This sample is drawn from a study of blood T cell repertoires in COVID-19. Study in general: Spain, Italy and the United States supplied samples that represented acute and convalescent COVID-19. The cDNA or gDNA used as material had been derived from T cells, B-cell-depleted T cells, or PBMCs.

Original data processing: Amplified reference gene primers provided the basis for estimating nucleated cell counts. Sequenced by immunoSEQ multiplex PCR; TCRdb stores in-frame clones only, minus some. V, J and clone size derive from that table, while D and trimming were established from the DNA sequence. The repertoire holds roughly 100,000 clones, with roughly four fifths as singletons. This receptor was taken from a man aged 55 to 70 with acute or convalescent COVID-19. The rearrangement links TRBV7-8 to TRBJ1-6, with D tentatively TRBD1 (5 bases). Sequences were obtained from peripheral blood. The CDR3 spells CASSLGQGIGSPLHF. CDR3 coding DNA: TGTGCCAGCAGCTTAGGGCAGGGAATAGGCTCACCCCTCCACTTT.